This T cell receptor beta chain was sequenced for a study of cytomegalovirus exposure and HLA in healthy donors. Trimming pared 3 bases from V and 5 bases from J, leaving 14 bases between. Germline CDR1 is LNHDA and CDR2 is SQIVND (reference sequence). The CDR3 runs to 15 residues. The PCR made use of 60 Vbeta and 13 Jbeta primers. Repertoires were generated with immunoSEQ multiplex PCR, while TCRdb's copy carries only in-frame clones and drops some. The sample records some 190,000 clones, approximately 78% being singletons. Points on this clone: Its antigen is still unknown.

This cohort consisted of healthy bone marrow donors. The study's findings and limits: A missense variant in DCLRE1C was later tied to TCR beta V- and J-gene trimming. It emerged from a later analysis that several of the most significant clusters appeared to be linked to common viral pathogens.

The clonotype comes from a woman aged 25 to 39 in good health and CMV-seropositive. The material sequenced was PBMCs. The rearrangement joins TRBV19 to TRBJ2-1, with a tentative D call TRBD2 (5 bases). The DNA of the CDR3 is TGTGCCAGTAGTATTTCTAGCTTGGTGAACAATGAGCAGTTCTTC. Translating gives CASSISSLVNNEQFF.